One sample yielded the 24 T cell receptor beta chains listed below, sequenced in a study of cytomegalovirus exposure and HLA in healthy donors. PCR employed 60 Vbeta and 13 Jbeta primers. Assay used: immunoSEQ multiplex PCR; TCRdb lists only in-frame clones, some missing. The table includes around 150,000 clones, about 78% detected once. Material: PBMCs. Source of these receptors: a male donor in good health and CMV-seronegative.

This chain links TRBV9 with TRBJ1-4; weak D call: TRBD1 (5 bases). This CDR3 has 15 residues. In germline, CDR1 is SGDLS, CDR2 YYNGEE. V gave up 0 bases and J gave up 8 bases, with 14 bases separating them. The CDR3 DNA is TGTGCCAGCAGCGTAGGGCGTGCAGGGCTCGAAAAACTGTTTTTT. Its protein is CASSVGRAGLEKLFF.

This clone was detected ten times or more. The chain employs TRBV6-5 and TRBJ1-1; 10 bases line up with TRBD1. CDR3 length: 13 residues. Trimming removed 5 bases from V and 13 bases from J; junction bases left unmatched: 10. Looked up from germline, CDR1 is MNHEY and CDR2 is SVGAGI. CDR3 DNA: TGTGCCAGCAGTGAGACAGGGGGCCGGGTGGTTTTCTTT. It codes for CASSETGGRVVFF.

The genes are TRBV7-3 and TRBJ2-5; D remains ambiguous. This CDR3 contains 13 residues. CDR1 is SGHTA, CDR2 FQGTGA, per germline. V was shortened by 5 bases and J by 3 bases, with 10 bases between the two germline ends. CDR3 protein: CASSPDLKETQYF. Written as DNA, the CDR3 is TGTGCCAGCAGCCCCGACTTGAAAGAGACCCAGTACTTC.

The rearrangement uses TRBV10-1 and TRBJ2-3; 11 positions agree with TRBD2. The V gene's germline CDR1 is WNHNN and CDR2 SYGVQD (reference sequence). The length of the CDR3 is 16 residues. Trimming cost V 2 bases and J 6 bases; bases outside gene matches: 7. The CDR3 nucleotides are TGCGCCAGCAGTGAGCGGAGGACTAGCGGGTGGGATACGCAGTATTTT. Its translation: CASSERRTSGWDTQYF.

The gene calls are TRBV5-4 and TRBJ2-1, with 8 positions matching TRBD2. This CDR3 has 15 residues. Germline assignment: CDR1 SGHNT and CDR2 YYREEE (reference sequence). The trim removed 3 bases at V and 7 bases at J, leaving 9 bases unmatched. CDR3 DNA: TGTGCCAGCAGCTCCCGAGCGGGAGAACGAAATGAGCAGTTCTTC. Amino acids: CASSSRAGERNEQFF.

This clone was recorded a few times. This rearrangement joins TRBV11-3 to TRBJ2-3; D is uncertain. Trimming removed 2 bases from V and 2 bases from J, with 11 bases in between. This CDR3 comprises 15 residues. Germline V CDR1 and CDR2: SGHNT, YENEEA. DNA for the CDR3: TGTGCCAGCAGCTTATTAACTGCCCACACAGATACGCAGTATTTT. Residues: CASSLLTAHTDTQYF.

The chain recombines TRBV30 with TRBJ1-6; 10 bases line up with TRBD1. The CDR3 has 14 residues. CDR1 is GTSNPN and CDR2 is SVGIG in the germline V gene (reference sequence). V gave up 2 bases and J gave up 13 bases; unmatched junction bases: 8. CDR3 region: CAWSFLTGGIPLHF. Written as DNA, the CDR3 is TGTGCCTGGAGTTTCTTGACAGGGGGCATCCCCCTCCACTTT.

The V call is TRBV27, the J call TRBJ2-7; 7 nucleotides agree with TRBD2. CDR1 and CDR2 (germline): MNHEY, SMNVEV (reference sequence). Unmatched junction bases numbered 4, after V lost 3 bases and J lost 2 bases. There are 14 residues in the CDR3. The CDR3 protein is CASSFSGAPYEQYF. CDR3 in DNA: TGTGCCAGCAGTTTCAGCGGGGCACCCTACGAGCAGTACTTC.

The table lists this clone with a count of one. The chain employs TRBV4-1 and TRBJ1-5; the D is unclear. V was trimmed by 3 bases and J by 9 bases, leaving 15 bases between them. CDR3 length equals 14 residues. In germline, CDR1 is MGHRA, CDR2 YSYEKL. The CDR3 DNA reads TGCGCCAGCAGCCACTTGTCAGAAAGTGGGCCCCAGCATTTT. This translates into CASSHLSESGPQHF.

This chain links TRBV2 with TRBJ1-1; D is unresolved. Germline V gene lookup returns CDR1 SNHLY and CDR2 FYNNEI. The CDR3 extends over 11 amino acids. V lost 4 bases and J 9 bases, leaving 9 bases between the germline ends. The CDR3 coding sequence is TGTGCCAGCAGTGGGGCACCGCAAGCTTTCTTT. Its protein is CASSGAPQAFF.

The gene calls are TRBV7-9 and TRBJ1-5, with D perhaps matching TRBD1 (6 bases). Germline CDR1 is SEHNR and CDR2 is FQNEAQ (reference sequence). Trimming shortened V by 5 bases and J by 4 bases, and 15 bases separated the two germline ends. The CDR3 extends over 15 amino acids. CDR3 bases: TGTGCCAGCAGCCCAAAGGGGGGGTCTAATCAGCCCCAGCATTTT. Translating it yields CASSPKGGSNQPQHF.

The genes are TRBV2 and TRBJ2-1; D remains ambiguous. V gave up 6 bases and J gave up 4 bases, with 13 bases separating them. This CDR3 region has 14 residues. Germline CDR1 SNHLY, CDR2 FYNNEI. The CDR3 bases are TGTGCCAGCAGGGGCAACAGCTATTACAATGAGCAGTTCTTC. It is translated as CASRGNSYYNEQFF.

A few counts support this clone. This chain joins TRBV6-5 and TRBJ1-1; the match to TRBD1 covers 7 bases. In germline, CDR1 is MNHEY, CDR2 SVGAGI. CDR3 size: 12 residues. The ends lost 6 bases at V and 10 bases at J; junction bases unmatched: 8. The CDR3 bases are TGTGCCAGCAGCAGGGGGACCCTGGGAGCTTTCTTT. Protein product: CASSRGTLGAFF.

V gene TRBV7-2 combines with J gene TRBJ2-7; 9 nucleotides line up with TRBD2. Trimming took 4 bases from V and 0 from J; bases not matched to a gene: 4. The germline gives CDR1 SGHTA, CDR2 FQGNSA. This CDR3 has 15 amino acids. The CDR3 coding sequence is TGTGCCAGCAGCTCCGATAGCGGGGGCTCCTACGAGCAGTACTTC. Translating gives CASSSDSGGSYEQYF.

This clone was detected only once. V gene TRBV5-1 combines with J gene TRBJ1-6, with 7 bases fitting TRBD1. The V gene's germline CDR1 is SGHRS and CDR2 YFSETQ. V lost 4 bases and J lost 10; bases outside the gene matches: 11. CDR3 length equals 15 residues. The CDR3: CASSGGTASASPLHF. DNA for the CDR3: TGCGCCAGCAGCGGCGGGACAGCCTCTGCCTCACCCCTCCACTTT.

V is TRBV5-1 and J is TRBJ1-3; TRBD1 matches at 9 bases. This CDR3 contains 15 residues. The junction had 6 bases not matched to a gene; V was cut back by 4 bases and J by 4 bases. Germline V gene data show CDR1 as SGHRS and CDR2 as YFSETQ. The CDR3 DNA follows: TGCGCCAGCAGCCTAGGACAGGGGCTGGGAAACACCATATATTTT. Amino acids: CASSLGQGLGNTIYF.

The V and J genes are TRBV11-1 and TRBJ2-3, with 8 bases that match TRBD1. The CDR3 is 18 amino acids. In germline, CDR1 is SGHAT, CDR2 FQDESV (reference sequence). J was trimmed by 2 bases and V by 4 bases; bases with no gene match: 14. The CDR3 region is CASSSPRQGKGSTDTQYF. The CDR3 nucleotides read TGTGCCAGCAGCTCCCCCCGACAGGGGAAAGGGTCCACAGATACGCAGTATTTT.

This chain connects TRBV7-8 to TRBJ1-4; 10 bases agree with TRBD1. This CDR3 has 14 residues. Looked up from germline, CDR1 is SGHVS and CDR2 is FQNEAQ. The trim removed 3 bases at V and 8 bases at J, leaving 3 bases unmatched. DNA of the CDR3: TGTGCCAGCAGCTTTGACAGGGGGCTGGAAAAACTGTTTTTT. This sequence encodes CASSFDRGLEKLFF.

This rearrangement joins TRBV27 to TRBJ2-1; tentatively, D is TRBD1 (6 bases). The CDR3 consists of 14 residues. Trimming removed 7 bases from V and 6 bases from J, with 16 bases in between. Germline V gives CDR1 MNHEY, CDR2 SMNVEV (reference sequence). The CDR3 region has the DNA TGTGCCAGCAATATACAGGGTACTGGCAATGAGCAGTTCTTC. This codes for CASNIQGTGNEQFF.

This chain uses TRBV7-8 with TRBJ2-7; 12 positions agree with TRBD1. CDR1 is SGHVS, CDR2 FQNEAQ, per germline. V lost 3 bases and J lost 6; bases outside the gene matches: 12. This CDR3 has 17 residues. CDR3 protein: CASSFPRDRGRRGEQYF. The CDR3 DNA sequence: TGTGCCAGCAGCTTCCCCCGGGACAGGGGGCGCAGGGGCGAGCAGTACTTC. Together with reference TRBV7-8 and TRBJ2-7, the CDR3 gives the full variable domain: GAGVSQSPRYKVAKRGQDVALRCDPISGHVSLFWYQQALGQGPEFLTYFQNEAQLDKSGLPSDRFFAERPEGSVSTLKIQRTQQEDSAVYLCASSFPRDRGRRGEQYFGPGTRLTVT.

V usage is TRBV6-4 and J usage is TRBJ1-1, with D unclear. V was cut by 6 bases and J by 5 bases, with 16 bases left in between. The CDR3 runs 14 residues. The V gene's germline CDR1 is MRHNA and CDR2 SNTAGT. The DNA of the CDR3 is TGTGCCAGCAGAGCCGGCACCGGGGTTACTGAAGCTTTCTTT. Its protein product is CASRAGTGVTEAFF.

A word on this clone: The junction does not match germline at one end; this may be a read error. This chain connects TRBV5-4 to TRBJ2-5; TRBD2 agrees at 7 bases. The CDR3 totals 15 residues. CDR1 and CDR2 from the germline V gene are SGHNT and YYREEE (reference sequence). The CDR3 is CSSSLLAVEEETQYF. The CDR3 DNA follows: TGTTCCAGCAGCTTGCTAGCGGTTGAGGAAGAGACCCAGTACTTC. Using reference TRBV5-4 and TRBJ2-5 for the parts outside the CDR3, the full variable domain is ETGVTQSPTHLIKTRGQQVTLRCSSQSGHNTVSWYQQALGQGPQFIFQYYREEENGRGNFPPRFSGLQFPNYSSELNVNALELDDSALYLCSSSLLAVEEETQYFGPGTRLLVL.

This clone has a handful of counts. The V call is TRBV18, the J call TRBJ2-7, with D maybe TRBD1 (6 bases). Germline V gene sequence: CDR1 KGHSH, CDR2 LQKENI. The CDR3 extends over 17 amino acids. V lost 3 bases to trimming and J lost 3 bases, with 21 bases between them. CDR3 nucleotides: TGTGCCAGCTCACCGGGGGCAGGGAGTCCCCAAGGCTACGAGCAGTACTTC. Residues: CASSPGAGSPQGYEQYF.

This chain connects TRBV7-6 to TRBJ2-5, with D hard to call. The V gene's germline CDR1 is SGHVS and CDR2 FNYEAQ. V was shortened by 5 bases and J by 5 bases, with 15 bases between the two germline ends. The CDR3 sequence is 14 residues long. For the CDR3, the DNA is TGTGCCAGCAGCATCCGCTGGTCCAGTGAGACCCAGTACTTC. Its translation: CASSIRWSSETQYF.